Presented here are 28 T cell receptor beta chains from one specimen sequenced in a study of cytomegalovirus exposure and HLA in healthy donors. The assay was immunoSEQ multiplex PCR, and TCRdb's table has in-frame clones only and misses some. Of over 150,000 clones listed, more than 65% are singletons. The sample taken for sequencing was PBMCs. The receptor source for this set is a woman younger than 35 in good health and CMV-seropositive.

The rearrangement links TRBV27 to TRBJ2-6, with D maybe TRBD2 (7 bases). Germline loops: CDR1 MNHEY, CDR2 SMNVEV (reference sequence). V was pared by 7 bases and J by 4 bases, with 23 bases between. The CDR3 has 18 residues. The CDR3 bases are TGTGCCAGCAACCCAAGTGGCAGGGGAGGGTCCGGGGCCAACGTCCTGACTTTC. As protein: CASNPSGRGGSGANVLTF.

The rearrangement links TRBV6-1 to TRBJ1-3, with a weak D call TRBD1 (5 bases). The germline gives CDR1 MNHNS, CDR2 SASEGT. Trimming removed 2 bases from V and 0 bases from J, with 11 bases in between. CDR3 size: 16 residues. This CDR3 is CASSELGAISGNTIYF. In nucleotides, the CDR3 is TGTGCCAGCAGTGAATTAGGGGCGATCTCTGGAAACACCATATATTTT.

This clone occurred once. The chain employs TRBV9 and TRBJ2-3; the match to TRBD1 covers 8 bases. The CDR3 contains 16 residues. V lost 6 bases, J lost 3 bases, and 12 bases stayed unmatched. The V gene's germline CDR1 is SGDLS and CDR2 YYNGEE. The CDR3 is CASNLRGQGATDTQYF. For the CDR3, the DNA is TGTGCCAGCAACCTACGGGGGCAGGGGGCAACAGATACGCAGTATTTT.

The chain links TRBV10-3 to TRBJ2-2; TRBD2 matches at 13 bases. The CDR3 spans 18 residues. Germline loops: CDR1 ENHRY, CDR2 SYGVKD. J gave up 7 bases and V 2 bases, and 10 bases lay outside the gene matches. CDR3 region: CAISETGLAGLSGGELFF. CDR3 DNA: TGTGCCATCAGTGAGACGGGACTAGCGGGGCTCTCAGGCGGGGAGCTGTTTTTT.

The chain recombines TRBV15 with TRBJ2-3; 10 bases fit TRBD2. From germline, CDR1 is LNHNV and CDR2 YYDKDF (reference sequence). This CDR3 contains 19 residues. J was trimmed by 10 bases and V by 0 bases; bases with no gene match: 19. CDR3 protein: CATSRDSFTSGAHSGPQYF. As DNA, the CDR3 is TGTGCCACCAGCAGAGATTCGTTTACTAGCGGGGCGCATTCGGGGCCGCAGTATTTT.

This CDR3 reads CASSRQDNYGYTF. The CDR3 DNA follows: TGTGCCAGCAGTCGACAGGATAACTATGGCTACACCTTC. This chain connects TRBV6-5 to TRBJ1-2; TRBD1 might be the D (6 bases). Between the trimmed V and J ends, which lost 5 bases and 1 base, there was a span of 8 bases. The CDR3 extends over 13 amino acids. Germline V gene data show CDR1 as MNHEY and CDR2 as SVGAGI.

The chain uses TRBV4-2 and TRBJ2-5, with TRBD2 matching over 9 bases. Germline CDR1 and CDR2: LGHNA and YNFKEQ. V dropped 4 bases and J dropped 1; count of bases not matched to a gene: 10. The CDR3 runs 17 residues. The CDR3 DNA is TGTGCCAGCAGCCGGAGGTCCAGCGGGGGGACCCAAGAGACCCAGTACTTC. It yields the protein CASSRRSSGGTQETQYF.

The chain couples TRBV25-1 to TRBJ1-4; a possible D gene is TRBD1 (6 bases). CDR3 size: 15 residues. Germline V gives CDR1 MGHDK, CDR2 SYGVNS. V was pared by 2 bases and J by 3 bases, with 10 bases between. Written as DNA, the CDR3 is TGTGCCAGCAGTGAACAGGGGTTGGCTAATGAAAAACTGTTTTTT. It encodes CASSEQGLANEKLFF.

The chain couples TRBV6-1 to TRBJ1-1; D might be TRBD1 (6 bases). The germline V gene encodes CDR1 MNHNS and CDR2 SASEGT. V lost 5 bases and J 11 bases, leaving 18 bases between the germline ends. The CDR3 spans 13 residues. The CDR3 sequence: CASSTATGRGAFF. The CDR3 DNA is TGTGCCAGCAGTACAGCTACAGGGCGTGGGGCTTTCTTT.

The chain couples TRBV5-7 to TRBJ1-2; D uncertain. TRBV5-7 carries the ORF label, with uncertain function. The CDR3 sequence is 13 residues long. Trimming removed 2 bases at V and 8 bases at J, with 13 bases between. CDR3 nucleotides: TGTGCCAGCAGCTTTCGGGTGGGAGACGGCTACACCTTC. It encodes CASSFRVGDGYTF.

V is TRBV2 and J is TRBJ2-1; 8 bases are shared with TRBD2. The CDR3 has 13 amino acids. V was clipped by 6 bases and J by 6 bases; unmatched bases: 4. Germline V lookup: CDR1 SNHLY, CDR2 FYNNEI. The CDR3 DNA is TGTGCCAGCAGAGCGGGGGCCAGCAATGAGCAGTTCTTC. Encoded protein: CASRAGASNEQFF.

V gene TRBV2 combines with J gene TRBJ2-7; the match to TRBD2 covers 14 bases. This CDR3 comprises 15 residues. The trim removed 6 bases at V and 4 bases at J, leaving 5 bases unmatched. CDR1 is SNHLY, CDR2 FYNNEI, per germline. CDR3 DNA sequence: TGTGCCAGCAGATCGACTAGCGGGGGGGAATACGAGCAGTACTTC. As protein: CASRSTSGGEYEQYF.

The chain uses TRBV7-8 and TRBJ1-6, with D perhaps TRBD1 (5 bases). The CDR3 is 14 residues long. Germline lookup yields CDR1 SGHVS and CDR2 FQNEAQ. V was trimmed by 5 bases and J by 7 bases, leaving 12 bases between them. DNA of the CDR3: TGTGCCAGCAGCAAAATGTCAGGGAATTCACCCCTCCACTTT. Its translation: CASSKMSGNSPLHF.

This chain links TRBV29-1 with TRBJ1-2, with 9 bases lining up with TRBD1. Germline-derived CDR1 and CDR2 are SQVTM and ANQGSEA. The CDR3 runs 13 residues. The ends lost 5 bases at V and 3 bases at J; junction bases unmatched: 4. Here the CDR3 reads CSVLTGGDYGYTF. The DNA for the CDR3 is TGCAGCGTTTTGACAGGGGGGGACTATGGCTACACCTTC.

The chain carries TRBV28 and TRBJ1-5, with D maybe TRBD1 (5 bases). V dropped 2 bases and J dropped 7 bases, with 12 bases sitting between them. Germline CDR1 reads MDHEN; CDR2 reads SYDVKM. The CDR3 consists of 14 residues. CDR3 sequence reads: CASSLRAGRQPQHF. The CDR3 DNA is TGTGCCAGCAGTTTACGGGCGGGGCGCCAGCCCCAGCATTTT. The full variable domain, in which reference TRBV28 and TRBJ1-5 provide the parts outside the CDR3, is DVKVTQSSRYLVKRTGEKVFLECVQDMDHENMFWYRQDPGLGLRLIYFSYDVKMKEKGDIPEGYSVSREKKERFSLILESASTNQTSMYLCASSLRAGRQPQHFGDGTRLSIL.

V and J are TRBV5-4 and TRBJ1-1; 12 bases match TRBD1. V lost 0 bases and J lost 8; bases outside the gene matches: 5. The CDR3 length is 15 residues. The germline V gene encodes CDR1 SGHNT and CDR2 YYREEE (reference sequence). The CDR3 loop is CASSLGGQGAGEAFF. The CDR3 region has the DNA TGTGCCAGCAGCTTGGGGGGACAGGGGGCAGGCGAAGCTTTCTTT.

This chain links TRBV7-6 with TRBJ1-1; D uncertain. V shed 4 bases and J shed 9 bases, with 15 bases lying between them. The CDR3 is 13 amino acids. Germline V lookup: CDR1 SGHVS, CDR2 FNYEAQ. The CDR3, as DNA: TGTGCCAGCAGCTCCCGAAAAAACTTAAAAGCTTTCTTT. Its translation: CASSSRKNLKAFF.

The chain has TRBV27 and TRBJ2-1; 7 nucleotides align to TRBD2. Trimming removed 5 bases from V and 0 bases from J; junction bases left unmatched: 7. This CDR3 region has 16 residues. Germline loops: CDR1 MNHEY, CDR2 SMNVEV (reference sequence). The CDR3 DNA follows: TGTGCCAGCAGTGGGGGAGCGGGGAGCTCCTACAATGAGCAGTTCTTC. The encoded protein is CASSGGAGSSYNEQFF.

The J gene is TRBJ2-7, the V gene TRBV27; D is unresolved. This CDR3 is 14 amino acids long. Deletions cut 0 bases from V and 0 bases from J, with 6 bases between. Germline V gives CDR1 MNHEY, CDR2 SMNVEV (reference sequence). This chain's CDR3 is CASSLSRSSYEQYF. Here the CDR3 DNA reads TGTGCCAGCAGTTTATCGCGAAGCTCCTACGAGCAGTACTTC.

V is TRBV14 and J is TRBJ1-3, with no clear D. Germline V gene lookup returns CDR1 SGHDN and CDR2 FVKESK. V shed 1 base and J shed 7 bases, with 8 bases lying between them. This CDR3 has 13 amino acids. CDR3 nucleotide sequence: TGTGCCAGCAGCCAAGGCAACCGGAACACCATATATTTT. Amino acid sequence: CASSQGNRNTIYF. The full variable domain, its missing parts supplied by reference TRBV14 and TRBJ1-3, is EAGVTQFPSHSVIEKGQTVTLRCDPISGHDNLYWYRRVMGKEIKFLLHFVKESKQDESGMPNNRFLAERTGGTYSTLKVQPAELEDSGVYFCASSQGNRNTIYFGEGSWLTVV.

J is TRBJ1-1 and V is TRBV11-1; 10 positions agree with TRBD1. CDR1 SGHAT and CDR2 FQDESV come from the germline V gene (reference sequence). V lost 3 bases, J lost 3 bases, and 10 bases stayed unmatched. The CDR3 is 17 residues long. The CDR3 DNA is TGTGCCAGCAGCTTCCCCGGGACAGGGGTTTGGGACACTGAAGCTTTCTTT. Its translation is CASSFPGTGVWDTEAFF.

This clone was found once. The V gene is TRBV6-5, the J gene TRBJ1-1, with D perhaps matching TRBD1 (5 bases). CDR1 is MNHEY, CDR2 SVGAGI, per germline. This CDR3 region has 16 residues. Trimming took 2 bases from V and 0 from J, leaving 13 bases between them. CDR3 region: CASSYGRGRMNTEAFF. The CDR3 DNA reads TGTGCCAGCAGTTACGGTAGGGGAAGGATGAACACTGAAGCTTTCTTT.

This clone has a single count. This chain links TRBV7-2 with TRBJ1-1, with D perhaps TRBD1 (5 bases). Germline values: CDR1 SGHTA, CDR2 FQGNSA. This CDR3 has 15 amino acids. Trimming took off 3 bases at V and 1 base at J, with 12 bases between the two ends. The CDR3 is CASSFTRVGNTEAFF. The CDR3 bases are TGTGCCAGCAGCTTCACCAGGGTGGGGAACACTGAAGCTTTCTTT. Looking up the rest from reference TRBV7-2 and TRBJ1-1 gives the full variable domain: GAGVSQSPSNKVTEKGKDVELRCDPISGHTALYWYRQSLGQGLEFLIYFQGNSAPDKSGLPSDRFSAERTGGSVSTLTIQRTQQEDSAVYLCASSFTRVGNTEAFFGQGTRLTVV.

This clone has a handful of counts. This chain links TRBV6-1 with TRBJ2-5; 9 nucleotides line up with TRBD2. Germline-derived CDR1 and CDR2 are MNHNS and SASEGT. The CDR3 extends over 15 amino acids. V lost 1 base, J lost 5 bases, and 5 bases stayed unmatched. The CDR3 sequence is CASSEEAGGPETQYF. The DNA for the CDR3 is TGTGCCAGCAGTGAAGAGGCGGGGGGGCCGGAGACCCAGTACTTC.

A few counts support this clone. The V and J genes are TRBV4-1 and TRBJ2-5, with D possibly matching TRBD1 (6 bases). The CDR3 covers 15 residues. Deletions cut 0 bases from V and 5 bases from J, with 13 bases between. Germline CDR1 reads MGHRA; CDR2 reads YSYEKL. The CDR3, as DNA: TGCGCCAGCAGCCAAGATGGGACAACTGGGGAGACCCAGTACTTC. Translated, it gives CASSQDGTTGETQYF.

This chain connects TRBV10-3 to TRBJ2-5, with TRBD1 matching over 7 bases. The CDR3 runs to 17 residues. The V gene's germline CDR1 is ENHRY and CDR2 SYGVKD. The V gene end was trimmed by 2 bases and the J gene end by 4 bases; junction bases not matched to a gene: 13. This CDR3 is CAISEGADRELRETQYF. In DNA form, the CDR3 reads TGTGCCATCAGTGAGGGGGCCGACAGGGAGCTGCGAGAGACCCAGTACTTC.

The chain is built from TRBV11-3 and TRBJ2-1, with D possibly being TRBD2 (5 bases). The CDR3 covers 13 residues. Germline lookup yields CDR1 SGHNT and CDR2 YENEEA. V lost 6 bases to trimming and J lost 5 bases, with 11 bases between them. The CDR3 reads CASSIPGDNEQFF. Written as DNA, the CDR3 is TGTGCCAGCAGTATCCCCGGGGACAATGAGCAGTTCTTC.

The sample holds one count of this clone. The CDR3 sequence: CASSEPPVKETQYF. The CDR3 DNA reads as TGTGCCAGCAGTGAACCCCCGGTAAAAGAGACCCAGTACTTC. The V and J genes are TRBV6-1 and TRBJ2-5; no clear D gene. CDR3 length: 14 amino acids. The V gene's germline CDR1 is MNHNS and CDR2 SASEGT. V dropped 2 bases and J dropped 3 bases, with 10 bases sitting between them.